The following is a T cell receptor beta chain sequence with its context. V was cut by 2 bases and J by 0 bases, with 14 bases left in between. The germline CDR1 and CDR2 sequences are LGHNT and FRNRAP. The CDR3 loop spans 17 amino acids. This record comes from a study of patients and donors after allogeneic stem cell transplantation. A single record per CDR3 protein comes from TCRdb applying MiXCR to the RT-PCR reads. This sample yields approximately 160,000 distinct CDR3 sequences, of which about 24% are seen a single time; roughly a quarter belongs to the top ten. This sequence was found in a human donor who was either an allogeneic HSCT recipient or a stem cell or donor lymphocyte infusion donor (not recorded which). It is not recorded whose cells these are; they may come from a transplant donor. The sequenced sample consisted of blood, either unsorted or a sorted T cell fraction (not recorded which). The chain links TRBV12-5 to TRBJ1-5; no clear D. CDR3 protein: CASGLHLGHASNQPQHF. DNA of the CDR3: TGTGCTAGTGGTTTGCATTTAGGGCATGCTAGCAATCAGCCCCAGCATTTT.